This T cell receptor beta chain comes out of a study of T cell responses to AZD1222 COVID-19 vaccine. Sequencing used immunoSEQ multiplex PCR; TCRdb keeps in-frame clones, though not all of them. The sample holds fewer than 120,000 clones; about 90% are singletons and the top ten take around 16%. Second-dose groups at about 4 or about 12 weeks were pooled. J was trimmed by 4 bases and V by 7 bases; bases with no gene match: 20. The CDR3 is made up of 18 amino acids. CDR1 is MNHEY and CDR2 is SMNVEV in the germline V gene (reference sequence). Comment on this clone: Its specificity is unknown.

Study-wide results and caveats: Per reports, nearly half of all spike-specific TCRs target regions that are unmutated in variants. Spike-specific TCR breadth and depth rose after two AZD1222 doses. Mostly white British, mostly female donors; authors suggested clonal diversity may be underestimated.

This clonotype originated in an adult who received the AZD1222 COVID-19 vaccine. This sequence joins TRBV27 and TRBJ2-3, with 7 bases matching TRBD2. The input for sequencing was peripheral blood, taken 28 days after the second AZD1222 dose. This CDR3 reads CASKWRGSPFSFSDTQYF. CDR3 DNA sequence: TGTGCCAGCAAATGGCGCGGGAGTCCTTTTTCCTTCTCAGATACGCAGTATTTT.